Listed here are 10 T cell receptor beta chains from one sample, sequenced in a study of blood T cell repertoires in COVID-19. This table comes from immunoSEQ multiplex PCR, and its TCRdb copy is limited to in-frame clones, with some not included. The data hold 310,000 or so clones, with 70% to 90% observed a single time. Input material: PBMCs or T cells enriched from blood (not recorded which). The receptors stem from a woman aged 40-49 years who had recovered from COVID-19.

The rearrangement joins TRBV29-1 to TRBJ1-1, with 9 bases lining up with TRBD1. Germline loops: CDR1 SQVTM, CDR2 ANQGSEA. V shed 3 bases and J 6 bases; nucleotides not matched to a gene: 8. There are 14 residues in the CDR3. CDR3 residues: CSVDGTGRISEAFF. As DNA, the CDR3 is TGCAGCGTTGACGGGACAGGGCGAATTTCTGAAGCTTTCTTT.

The V call is TRBV14, the J call TRBJ2-7; TRBD2 matches 11 bases. Germline lookup yields CDR1 SGHDN and CDR2 FVKESK. This CDR3 comprises 16 residues. V gave up 2 bases and J gave up 4 bases; unmatched junction bases: 7. CDR3 protein: CASSQPYLAGGYEQYF. As DNA, the CDR3 is TGTGCCAGCAGCCAACCGTATCTAGCGGGGGGTTACGAGCAGTACTTC.

The rearrangement joins TRBV7-3 to TRBJ2-1; 9 nucleotides agree with TRBD1. The germline V gene encodes CDR1 SGHTA and CDR2 FQGTGA. This CDR3 region has 15 residues. V lost 2 bases to trimming and J lost 6 bases; unmatched junction nucleotides: 5. The CDR3 nucleotides are TGTGCCAGCAGCTTACGGACAGGGGAAGGCAATGAGCAGTTCTTC. Its protein product is CASSLRTGEGNEQFF.

The chain links TRBV7-2 to TRBJ1-4; no clear D. With 2 bases removed from V and 5 bases from J, the gap between germline ends came to 9 bases. This CDR3 has 14 residues. In germline, CDR1 is SGHTA, CDR2 FQGNSA. CDR3 sequence (DNA): TGTGCCAGCAGCTTAAAGTCCGAGAATGAAAAACTGTTTTTT. Translation gives CASSLKSENEKLFF.

The rearrangement links TRBV19 to TRBJ1-1; tentative D call: TRBD1 (6 bases). The length of the CDR3 is 14 residues. Germline V CDR1 and CDR2: LNHDA, SQIVND (reference sequence). Trimming removed 5 bases from V and 1 base from J, with 11 bases in between. The CDR3 loop reads CASSPGTPNTEAFF. The CDR3 DNA follows: TGTGCCAGTAGTCCCGGGACACCGAACACTGAAGCTTTCTTT. Filled out from reference TRBV19 and TRBJ1-1, the complete variable domain reads DGGITQSPKYLFRKEGQNVTLSCEQNLNHDAMYWYRQDPGQGLRLIYYSQIVNDFQKGDIAEGYSVSREKKESFPLTVTSAQKNPTAFYLCASSPGTPNTEAFFGQGTRLTVV.

This clone was counted between two and nine times. The chain has TRBV5-8 and TRBJ1-5, with TRBD1 matching over 10 bases. V trimming: 2 bases; J trimming: 10 bases; junction bases outside the gene matches: 6. The CDR3 has 14 amino acids. The germline CDR1 and CDR2 sequences are SGHTS and YDEGEE. The CDR3: CASSFDRGLDPQHF. CDR3 sequence (DNA): TGTGCCAGCAGCTTTGACAGGGGGCTCGATCCCCAGCATTTT.

This chain links TRBV19 with TRBJ2-3; weak D call: TRBD1 (5 bases). Germline lookup yields CDR1 LNHDA and CDR2 SQIVND (reference sequence). Trimming took 4 bases from V and 1 from J, leaving 9 bases between them. The CDR3 is 14 residues long. The CDR3 region is CASSTVTGTDTQYF. CDR3 bases: TGTGCCAGTAGTACAGTGACAGGCACAGATACGCAGTATTTT.

V and J are TRBV28 and TRBJ1-1; D is perhaps TRBD1 (6 bases). V was clipped by 5 bases and J by 3 bases, with 13 bases between them. CDR1 is MDHEN, CDR2 SYDVKM, per germline. CDR3 length: 14 amino acids. The CDR3 bases are TGTGCCAGCAGTACGCCGGACAGATACACTGAAGCTTTCTTT. Its translation: CASSTPDRYTEAFF.

The V gene is TRBV5-4, the J gene TRBJ2-1; 10 bases are a match to TRBD1. Looked up from germline, CDR1 is SGHNT and CDR2 is YYREEE (reference sequence). This CDR3 has 15 amino acids. The V and J ends lost 4 bases and 6 bases, in that order; junction bases with no gene match: 7. DNA for the CDR3: TGTGCCAGCAGCGCGGGGGGACAGGGGACCAATGAGCAGTTCTTC. Translating gives CASSAGGQGTNEQFF.

This chain links TRBV16 with TRBJ1-1, with no clear D. CDR3 size: 15 residues. Trimming stripped 3 bases from V and 2 bases from J, with 13 bases between. CDR1 is KGHSY and CDR2 is FQNENV in the germline V gene. As DNA, the CDR3 is TGTGCCAGCAGCCATGGGCCCCCCTTTAACACTGAAGCTTTCTTT. Translating gives CASSHGPPFNTEAFF.